A selection of T cell receptor beta chains follows, all from one sample in a study of regulatory T cells in long-lasting Graves disease. TCRdb itself ran the multiplex PCR reads through MiXCR, one entry per CDR3 protein. The sample lists about 620,000 distinct CDR3 sequences, roughly 15% occurring once. A further study also used this sample, focusing on T cells in Graves' hyperthyroidism and ophthalmopathy.

Sequences were derived from peripheral blood mononuclear cells (PBMCs), sampled at new diagnosis, from a patient treated with antithyroid drugs. The receptors derive from a woman aged 25 to 45 with Graves disease. CDR3s include the opening cysteine and the closing phenylalanine or tryptophan. The order of the fields is V gene, J gene, CDR3 length, clone size, CDR3 protein. Rows give clone size only sometimes, using once, few, many, or a class for an expanded clone.

TRBV28	TRBJ2-7	13	many	CASFDDRSYEQYF
TRBV6-1	TRBJ1-5	12	few	CASRTIRQPQHF
TRBV18	TRBJ1-2	15	few	CASSPGPGGNYGYTF
TRBV25-1	TRBJ1-1	13	many	CASSYHAGTEAFF
TRBV18	TRBJ2-4	12	many	CASSPDGNIQYF
TRBV5-5	TRBJ2-1	13	NA	CASGPPTGDEQFF
TRBV28	TRBJ1-4	14	many	CASSLEGLSVKLFF
TRBV11-2	TRBJ2-7	15	many	CASRRSSGSAYEQYF
TRBV20-1	TRBJ1-6	16	NA	CSARDWGGHYNSPLHF
TRBV29-1	TRBJ2-7	13	NA	CSVRPGGVSEQYF
TRBV5-1	TRBJ1-4	14	many	CASSFDALSGKLFF
TRBV20-1	TRBJ2-5	11	NA	CSAPLAPTQYF
TRBV6-2/TRBV6-3	TRBJ2-7	16	many	CASSDYTGTGRSEQYF
TRBV18	TRBJ1-3	16	few	CASSAQTGGSGNTIYF
TRBV5-1	TRBJ1-4	16	NA	CASSLAGAATNEKLFF
TRBV4-1	TRBJ1-5	14	few	CASSPKDGHQPQHF
TRBV27	TRBJ2-6	16	NA	CASSPRVGNGANVLTF
TRBV9	TRBJ2-3	17	NA	CASSGRQGVGRTDTQYF
TRBV15	TRBJ1-2	18	many	CATSREGVPRQGKYGYTF
TRBV19	TRBJ1-6	13	few	CASSPGERSPLHF
TRBV9	TRBJ1-3	14	many	CASSVGGTGNTIYF
TRBV2	TRBJ1-6	14	many	CASSSRDSYSPLHF
TRBV4-1	TRBJ1-5	16	NA	CASSQGWEASNQPQHF
TRBV5-1	TRBJ2-7	14	NA	CASSSYTPPDEQYF
TRBV5-1	TRBJ1-1	14	many	CASSLKTDYTEAFF
TRBV12-3/TRBV12-4	TRBJ2-3	17	many	CASSFIGLAASRGAQYF
TRBV9	TRBJ2-5	14	NA	CASSVAGGAETQYF
TRBV30	TRBJ1-5	14	few	CAWSLMGGNQPQHF
TRBV28	TRBJ2-7	12	many	CASSRRSYEQYF
TRBV6-5	TRBJ2-7	13	many	CASSYELNYEQYF
TRBV20-1	TRBJ2-1	20	NA	CSARNLGLAGALGSYNEQFF
TRBV18	TRBJ1-1	17	few	CASSPHRAIETNTEAFF
TRBV2	TRBJ2-5	11	many	CASRSEETQYF
TRBV5-1	TRBJ1-1	14	many	CASSLEGYNTEAFF
TRBV27	TRBJ2-2	17	many	CASSFNGGGRGTGELFF
TRBV29-1	TRBJ2-3	12	NA	CSVVPPGTAQYF
TRBV12-3/TRBV12-4	TRBJ2-7	15	NA	CASRDPLAGGGEQYF
TRBV7-6	TRBJ2-7	15	NA	CASSSNSRRAYEQYF
TRBV6-5	TRBJ1-4	17	NA	CASSYDLCGATNEKLFF
TRBV12-5	TRBJ2-1	18	many	CASARDRVRLSSYNEQFF
TRBV12-3/TRBV12-4	TRBJ1-3	12	NA	CASSGFGNTIYF
TRBV20-1	TRBJ2-1	17	many	CSARDKASGSFSNEQFF
TRBV28	TRBJ1-2	13	many	CASSFSPLYGYTF
TRBV11-2	TRBJ2-1	16	NA	CASSPLGLAGGIEQFF
TRBV20-1	TRBJ2-3	15	many	CSARDQGGGTDTQYF
TRBV20-1	TRBJ2-7	16	few	CSAPRKTSGLSYEQYF
TRBV20-1	TRBJ2-4	14	few	CSTPLAQAKNIQYF
TRBV5-4	TRBJ1-1	13	NA	CASNLDGNTEAFF
TRBV28	TRBJ1-6	14	many	CASGLTDRLSPLHF
TRBV7-8	TRBJ2-1	19	many	CASSPRQLAGGISYNEQFF
TRBV6-2/TRBV6-3	TRBJ2-7	15	few	CASSEGQTPTHEQYF
TRBV11-3	TRBJ2-1	15	many	CASSLGDTSYNEQFF
TRBV30	TRBJ1-1	15	many	CAWSRGLARNTEAFF
TRBV28	TRBJ1-6	15	NA	CASSLGRAGNSPLHF
TRBV6-5	TRBJ1-1	16	few	CASSWGGTGANTEAFF